The source of this TCR beta chain is a study of human T cells and chemical hapten exposure. Study as a whole: Alopecia areata, totalis or universalis was found in mostly female patients. Yields of TCR per sample differed, chiefly owing to small differences in pooled library volume.

Details on this clonotype: As yet, its antigen is unknown.

Looked up from germline, CDR1 is MNHNY and CDR2 is SVGAGI (reference sequence). V lost 4 bases, J lost 4 bases, and 15 bases stayed unmatched. This CDR3 region has 18 residues. Time point described: patch test 2, 6 weeks after DPC sensitization. Treatment noted: therapeutic diphenylcyclopropenone sensitization with weekly scalp DPC. The donor pool consisted of alopecia patients aged 18 to 70 years, considered suitable for DPC. TCRdb reprocessed the RACE reads with MiXCR, giving one entry per CDR3 protein. The table records over 65,000 distinct CDR3 sequences, approximately 10% of them present only once. Findings and caveats of the study: There was no change with DPC sensitization in TCRs above 1 in 1000 frequency.

This material consisted of whole blood, taken in connection with sensitization to the hapten diphenylcyclopropenone (DPC). The sequence came from a young man with alopecia areata. Some clones in this sample may be carry-over from other donors' samples. The V call is TRBV6-6, the J call TRBJ2-1; 8 bases agree with TRBD1. Here the CDR3 reads CASSFSRVGTGLYNEQFF. In DNA form, the CDR3 reads TGTGCCAGCAGTTTCTCTCGTGTGGGGACAGGACTTTACAATGAGCAGTTCTTC.